The clone carrying this TCR beta chain was detected a few times. Antigen specificity is unknown. The CDR3 extends over 11 amino acids. Looked up from germline, CDR1 is SGDLS and CDR2 is YYNGEE. Deletions cut 4 bases from V and 5 bases from J, with 6 bases between. This sample is part of a study of cytomegalovirus exposure and HLA in healthy donors. General observations from the study: A later analysis linked a missense DCLRE1C variant to TCR beta V- and J-gene trimming. Most of the TCR beta V segments (in an earlier analysis) were productive either about 90% or about 30% of the time. Links to common viral pathogens appeared, in a later analysis, for several of the most significant clusters.

It was with 60 Vbeta and 13 Jbeta primers that the PCR ran. Generated by immunoSEQ multiplex PCR, the TCRdb table keeps only in-frame clones and is missing some. The table lists fewer than 200,000 clones, under 80% of them singletons. This sequence originates from a man aged 40-50 years in good health and CMV-seronegative. The sample consisted of PBMCs. The chain carries TRBV9 and TRBJ2-5; no reliable D call. This CDR3 is CASSTGETQYF. The CDR3 DNA reads as TGTGCCAGCAGCACCGGGGAGACCCAGTACTTC. The full variable domain, rest sourced from reference TRBV9 and TRBJ2-5, is DSGVTQTPKHLITATGQRVTLRCSPRSGDLSVYWYQQSLDQGLQFLIQYYNGEERAKGNILERFSAQQFPDLHSELNLSSLELGDSALYFCASSTGETQYFGPGTRLLVL.